The T cell receptor (beta chain) under discussion was sequenced for a study of radiotherapy plus CTLA-4 blockade in lung cancer. Study context: Of all patients, approximately 20% responded objectively and about 34% showed disease control. Findings and limits, study-wide: TCR clones from tumors expanded in blood after radiotherapy plus ipilimumab.

Germline V gene lookup returns CDR1 SEHNR and CDR2 FQNEAQ (reference sequence). The CDR3 length is 15 residues. J was trimmed by 5 bases and V by 3 bases; bases with no gene match: 5. It was focal radiation plus CTLA-4 blockade with ipilimumab that patients with chemo-refractory metastatic non-small-cell lung cancer received. Repertoires were generated with immunoSEQ multiplex PCR, while TCRdb's copy carries only in-frame clones and drops some. Counted here are about 12,000 clones, around four fifths occurring once; the ten biggest clones make up 29%. Comment on this clone: Its cognate antigen is unknown.

The genes are TRBV7-9 and TRBJ2-1; 9 bases line up with TRBD1. The TCR comes from a human donor with non-small cell lung cancer that progressed on radiotherapy plus ipilimumab. This specimen was peripheral blood, taken from a patient treated with radiotherapy plus ipilimumab. This chain's CDR3 is CASSLVRQGDNEQFF. The CDR3 DNA is TGTGCCAGCAGCTTGGTCAGACAGGGGGACAATGAGCAGTTCTTC.